These 32 T cell receptor beta chains share one sample of origin, sequenced in a study of regulatory T cells in long-lasting Graves disease. Relying on iRepertoire HTBI primers and Arm-PCR of CDR3 regions, the team built TCR beta libraries. From the multiplex PCR reads, TCRdb called clonotypes with MiXCR, one entry per CDR3 protein. The table includes approximately 540,000 distinct CDR3 sequences, around 12% detected once. As to time point: newly diagnosed GD, antithyroid drugs for less than 3 months. There was RNA extracted from PBMCs, and the TCR library was made from it. This sample also belongs to another study, concerning T cells in Graves' hyperthyroidism and ophthalmopathy.

Material: peripheral blood mononuclear cells (PBMCs), obtained at new diagnosis, from a patient treated with antithyroid drugs. These TCRs come from a woman in her 30s with Graves disease.

Ten or more counts support this clonotype. The chain has TRBV5-1 and TRBJ2-2; the match to TRBD2 covers 11 bases. Germline V lookup: CDR1 SGHRS, CDR2 YFSETQ. The J segment lost 6 bases and the V segment lost 7 bases, leaving 8 bases of the junction unmatched. The CDR3 runs 15 residues. The CDR3 sequence: CASHLLAGVSGELFF. The CDR3 DNA reads TGCGCCAGCCACTTACTAGCGGGAGTATCCGGGGAGCTGTTTTTT.

Regarding this clonotype: Germline and junction disagree at one end, which may indicate a read error. The genes are TRBV3-1 and TRBJ2-1, with D hard to call. This CDR3 has 12 amino acids. CDR1 and CDR2 from the germline V gene are LGHDT and YNNKEL (reference sequence). The CDR3 coding sequence is TGTGCCAACAGCCAGACGGATAGGTGGCAGTTCTTC. Its protein is CANSQTDRWQFF.

This clonotype came up many times. The V call is TRBV20-1, the J call TRBJ2-4; tentative D call: TRBD2 (6 bases). Trimming removed 5 bases at V and 8 bases at J, with 16 bases between. Germline CDR1 reads DFQATT; CDR2 reads SNEGSKA (reference sequence). The length of the CDR3 is 13 residues. For the CDR3, the DNA is TGCAGTGCTGAGGAAGGGAGGAGGGACATTCAGTACTTC. This gives the protein CSAEEGRRDIQYF.

Many counts were recorded for this clonotype. The gene calls are TRBV5-1 and TRBJ2-1; 9 bases agree with TRBD2. J was trimmed by 4 bases and V by 4 bases; bases with no gene match: 12. This CDR3 has 17 residues. Germline lookup yields CDR1 SGHRS and CDR2 YFSETQ. CDR3 nucleotide sequence: TGCGCCAGCAGCCTTGCCCCGGGGACTAGCCTATACAATGAGCAGTTCTTC. Protein sequence: CASSLAPGTSLYNEQFF.

This clonotype was seen ten or more times. This chain connects TRBV12-3 or TRBV12-4 to TRBJ2-1; 12 positions match TRBD2. CDR3 length: 15 residues. Losses at the gene ends were 5 bases for V and 6 bases for J; bases not matched to a gene: 5. The DNA of the CDR3 is TGTGCCAGCAGTCCCAGGACTAGCGGGACCAATGAGCAGTTCTTC. Amino acid sequence: CASSPRTSGTNEQFF.

This clonotype was picked up many times. This sequence joins TRBV12-3 or TRBV12-4 and TRBJ2-7; D might be TRBD1 (6 bases). V lost 6 bases to trimming and J lost 3 bases, with 21 bases between them. The CDR3 contains 16 residues. CDR3 DNA: TGTGCCAGCAGCCTAACCACCGACAGGCGGAGCTACGAGCAGTACTTC. Protein product: CASSLTTDRRSYEQYF.

This clonotype appeared a few times. This sequence joins TRBV7-9 and TRBJ2-5; D is uncertain. V dropped 5 bases and J dropped 7 bases, with 20 bases sitting between them. Germline loops: CDR1 SEHNR, CDR2 FQNEAQ (reference sequence). This CDR3 is built from 15 residues. CDR3 sequence: CASSPRSETLGTQYF. The CDR3 DNA reads as TGTGCCAGCAGCCCCCGGTCAGAAACTTTGGGGACCCAGTACTTC.

The J gene is TRBJ2-5, the V gene TRBV2; 8 bases are shared with TRBD2. The V and J ends lost 10 bases and 4 bases, in that order; junction bases with no gene match: 17. Germline V CDR1 and CDR2: SNHLY, FYNNEI. This CDR3 has 16 residues. CDR3 loop: CAIRATGTRGGETQYF. In DNA, the CDR3 is TGTGCCATCAGAGCCACCGGGACTAGGGGAGGAGAGACCCAGTACTTC.

This clonotype was counted ten times or more. The chain uses TRBV7-9 and TRBJ1-1, with 7 bases that match TRBD1. V shed 0 bases and J 6 bases; nucleotides not matched to a gene: 7. CDR1 and CDR2 (germline): SEHNR, FQNEAQ (reference sequence). The CDR3 totals 15 residues. CDR3 amino acids: CASSLAWTGLSEAFF. In DNA, the CDR3 is TGTGCCAGCAGCTTAGCCTGGACAGGCTTATCTGAAGCTTTCTTT.

The sample holds many counts of this clonotype. The V and J genes are TRBV9 and TRBJ1-1; 8 nucleotides align to TRBD1. The V and J ends lost 3 bases and 5 bases, in that order; junction bases with no gene match: 6. CDR3 length: 14 residues. The V gene's germline CDR1 is SGDLS and CDR2 YYNGEE. CDR3 region: CASSAQGAWTEAFF. The CDR3 DNA is TGTGCCAGCAGCGCGCAGGGGGCATGGACTGAAGCTTTCTTT.

This clonotype occurred many times. The chain is built from TRBV2 and TRBJ1-2; D possibly corresponds to TRBD1 (5 bases). The CDR3 is made up of 15 amino acids. Germline lookup yields CDR1 SNHLY and CDR2 FYNNEI. Trimming shortened V by 2 bases and J by 0 bases, and 10 bases separated the two germline ends. The CDR3 bases are TGTGCCAGCAGTGAACTTAGGACAACTAACTATGGCTACACCTTC. Its protein product is CASSELRTTNYGYTF.

The table lists this clonotype with a few counts. The V call is TRBV28, the J call TRBJ2-1, with 11 bases that match TRBD1. V dropped 4 bases and J dropped 8; count of bases not matched to a gene: 4. Germline V CDR1 and CDR2: MDHEN, SYDVKM. This CDR3 contains 14 residues. The CDR3 loop is CASSWTGGRDEQFF. The CDR3, as DNA: TGTGCCAGCAGTTGGACAGGGGGCAGGGATGAGCAGTTCTTC.

The V gene is TRBV19, the J gene TRBJ2-1, with a possible D match to TRBD2 (6 bases). CDR1 and CDR2 (germline): LNHDA, SQIVND (reference sequence). Deletions cut 3 bases from V and 3 bases from J, with 12 bases between. CDR3 length equals 15 residues. The CDR3 bases are TGTGCCAGTAGTATTAGTTCGGGGGTCTACAATGAGCAGTTCTTC. Its translation is CASSISSGVYNEQFF.

The table lists this clonotype with a few counts. This chain joins TRBV20-1 and TRBJ2-7; possibly TRBD2 for D (5 bases). The V gene's germline CDR1 is DFQATT and CDR2 SNEGSKA (reference sequence). The CDR3 is made up of 16 amino acids. V lost 0 bases and J lost 7, with 22 bases in between. The CDR3 reads CSAREARGAAFGEQYF. The CDR3 DNA sequence: TGCAGTGCTAGAGAAGCCCGAGGAGCGGCCTTTGGGGAGCAGTACTTC.

This clonotype has at least ten counts. The chain recombines TRBV27 with TRBJ2-1; perhaps TRBD1 as D (6 bases). Germline CDR1 reads MNHEY; CDR2 reads SMNVEV (reference sequence). Trimming cost V 5 bases and J 0 bases, with 14 bases left between them. CDR3 length: 16 amino acids. The CDR3 reads CASSTGTHISYNEQFF. CDR3 coding DNA: TGTGCCAGCAGTACAGGGACCCATATCTCCTACAATGAGCAGTTCTTC.

The rearrangement joins TRBV7-8 to TRBJ2-3, with 10 bases lining up with TRBD2. The junction had 14 bases not matched to a gene; V was cut back by 2 bases and J by 6 bases. Germline CDR1 reads SGHVS; CDR2 reads FQNEAQ. This CDR3 is built from 18 residues. CDR3 nucleotide sequence: TGTGCCAGCAGCTTACGGGTCAGAGCGGGAGGGCCAAGGGATACGCAGTATTTT. Translated: CASSLRVRAGGPRDTQYF. Full variable domain (rest looked up from reference TRBV7-8 and TRBJ2-3): GAGVSQSPRYKVAKRGQDVALRCDPISGHVSLFWYQQALGQGPEFLTYFQNEAQLDKSGLPSDRFFAERPEGSVSTLKIQRTQQEDSAVYLCASSLRVRAGGPRDTQYFGPGTRLTVL.

This clonotype was detected only a few times. This chain connects TRBV11-1 to TRBJ2-1; D ambiguous. V lost 2 bases to trimming and J lost 4 bases, with 12 bases between them. CDR1 is SGHAT, CDR2 FQDESV, per germline (reference sequence). This CDR3 is built from 15 residues. The CDR3 loop is CASSLRFGLYNEQFF. The DNA of the CDR3 is TGTGCCAGCAGCTTACGGTTCGGGCTATACAATGAGCAGTTCTTC.

This chain links TRBV12-3 or TRBV12-4 with TRBJ2-5; D call uncertain. V lost 2 bases to trimming and J lost 5 bases, with 9 bases between them. The CDR3 spans 13 residues. For the CDR3, the DNA is TGTGCCAGCAGTTTATCGCCAGTGGAGACCCAGTACTTC. It is translated as CASSLSPVETQYF.

Ten or more counts support this clonotype. The J gene is TRBJ2-1, the V gene TRBV2, with 9 bases aligning to TRBD2. CDR1 and CDR2 (germline): SNHLY, FYNNEI. The V segment lost 6 bases and the J segment 9 bases; nucleotides outside the gene matches: 12. The CDR3 has 15 amino acids. The CDR3 nucleotides are TGTGCCAGCAGAGGACTAGCGATTAGTAACGGTGAGCAGTTCTTC. It codes for CASRGLAISNGEQFF.

The CDR3 bases are TGTGCTAGTGCACTAGACAGCAAACGTCAGCCCCAGCATTTT. Its protein product is CASALDSKRQPQHF. V usage is TRBV12-5 and J usage is TRBJ1-5; tentative D call: TRBD1 (5 bases). Trimming removed 7 bases at V and 6 bases at J, with 16 bases between. Germline lookup yields CDR1 LGHNT and CDR2 FRNRAP. The CDR3 loop spans 14 amino acids.

In its sample, this clonotype was seen many times. The rearrangement links TRBV14 to TRBJ1-1; D is uncertain. V lost 4 bases and J lost 7, with 16 bases in between. CDR1 is SGHDN and CDR2 is FVKESK in the germline V gene. CDR3 length equals 14 residues. CDR3 DNA: TGTGCCAGCAGCCCCCAAGGGCGGGTTCGTGAAGCTTTCTTT. Its protein product is CASSPQGRVREAFF.

This clonotype appeared a few times. The rearrangement links TRBV5-1 to TRBJ2-1; TRBD1 aligns across 11 bases. With 5 bases clipped from V and 8 bases from J, the junction kept 3 bases outside the gene matches. Germline CDR1 is SGHRS and CDR2 is YFSETQ. This CDR3 is 13 amino acids long. The CDR3 coding sequence is TGCGCCAGCAGGACGGGACAGGGGGATGAGCAGTTCTTC. Its translation: CASRTGQGDEQFF.

This clonotype was picked up many times. The CDR3 region is CASSSYRVDYGYTF. Written as DNA, the CDR3 is TGTGCCAGCAGCTCCTACAGGGTGGACTATGGCTACACCTTC. V usage is TRBV12-3 or TRBV12-4 and J usage is TRBJ1-2, with D perhaps matching TRBD1 (6 bases). This CDR3 comprises 14 residues. Trimming removed 6 bases from V and 3 bases from J, with 14 bases in between.

This clonotype was detected many times. This chain joins TRBV11-3 and TRBJ1-6; D gene uncertain. Germline V gene sequence: CDR1 SGHNT, CDR2 YENEEA. V gave up 5 bases and J gave up 0 bases, with 11 bases separating them. The CDR3 loop spans 16 amino acids. The CDR3 nucleotides are TGTGCCAGCAGCCTGGACGGACCCTCCTATAATTCACCCCTCCACTTT. This codes for CASSLDGPSYNSPLHF. The complete variable domain, with remaining parts taken from reference TRBV11-3 and TRBJ1-6, reads EAGVVQSPRYKIIEKKQPVAFWCNPISGHNTLYWYLQNLGQGPELLIRYENEEAVDDSQLPKDRFSAERLKGVDSTLKIQPAELGDSAVYLCASSLDGPSYNSPLHFGNGTRLTVT.

This clonotype has at least ten counts. The chain carries TRBV6-5 and TRBJ2-5, with 9 bases that match TRBD2. V shed 2 bases and J 4 bases; nucleotides not matched to a gene: 5. CDR1 and CDR2 from the germline V gene are MNHEY and SVGAGI. The CDR3 has 15 residues. CDR3 nucleotide sequence: TGTGCCAGCAGTTACCCTATAGCGGGAGTAGAGACCCAGTACTTC. It codes for CASSYPIAGVETQYF.

This clonotype was recorded at least ten times. One junction end disagrees with the germline gene, perhaps due to a read error. The rearrangement links TRBV7-9 to TRBJ1-2, with D possibly matching TRBD1 (6 bases). CDR3 length equals 14 residues. CDR1 and CDR2 (germline): SEHNR, FQNEAQ (reference sequence). The CDR3 bases are TGCGCCCTCGAACTACAGGGAGATGACTATGGCTACACCTTC. Translating it yields CALELQGDDYGYTF. Combining the CDR3 with reference TRBV7-9 and TRBJ1-2 gives the whole variable domain DTGVSQNPRHKITKRGQNVTFRCDPISEHNRLYWYRQTLGQGPEFLTYFQNEAQLEKSRLLSDRFSAERPKGSFSTLEIQRTEQGDSAMYLCALELQGDDYGYTFGSGTRLTVV.

This clonotype was counted only a few times. This chain uses TRBV6-1 with TRBJ1-1; 7 nucleotides match TRBD1. V lost 5 bases and J lost 0; bases outside the gene matches: 6. Per the germline V gene, CDR1 is MNHNS and CDR2 is SASEGT. There are 15 residues in the CDR3. CDR3 loop: CASSPGGIMNTEAFF. In nucleotides, the CDR3 is TGTGCCAGCAGTCCAGGGGGAATTATGAACACTGAAGCTTTCTTT.

There are many counts of this clonotype. The CDR3 region is CASSLAAGTTYNEQFF. The CDR3, as DNA: TGTGCCAGCAGTTTGGCCGCCGGGACTACCTACAATGAGCAGTTCTTC. V and J are TRBV28 and TRBJ2-1; the match to TRBD2 covers 7 bases. The CDR3 extends over 16 amino acids. Per germline, CDR1 MDHEN and CDR2 SYDVKM. After removal of 3 bases from V and 2 bases from J, the junction contained 7 bases not matched to a gene.

This clonotype was detected only a few times. The chain carries TRBV3-1 and TRBJ2-7; 11 bases are shared with TRBD2. With V trimmed by 6 bases and J by 1 base, 5 bases remained unmatched. This CDR3 contains 15 residues. The V gene's germline CDR1 is LGHDT and CDR2 YNNKEL (reference sequence). The CDR3 DNA reads as TGTGCCAGCAGACACGGGACTAGCGGTTCCTACGAGCAGTACTTC. Residues: CASRHGTSGSYEQYF.

Worth noting for this clonotype: This is likely an artifact of a read error, given a far larger clone one base away. The chain recombines TRBV7-2 with TRBJ1-6; 7 nucleotides match TRBD1. Germline-derived CDR1 and CDR2 are SGHTA and FQGNSA. CDR3 size: 14 residues. V lost 3 bases, J lost 6 bases, and 2 bases stayed unmatched. The CDR3 DNA reads as TGTGCCAGCAGCTTCAGGGGGAGTAATTCACCCCTCCACTTT. Protein product: CASSFRGSNSPLHF.

This clonotype was observed a few times. A read error may produce the germline difference seen at one junction end. This sequence joins TRBV2 and TRBJ1-1; perhaps TRBD1 as D (5 bases). CDR1 is SNHLY, CDR2 FYNNEI, per germline. The CDR3 is 13 amino acids. The CDR3 region has the DNA TGTGCCAGCAATGAAGAGAAGGGGCTAGAAGCTTTCTTT. Translating it yields CASNEEKGLEAFF.

There are many counts of this clonotype. This chain links TRBV19 with TRBJ1-1; 8 nucleotides match TRBD1. V trimming: 9 bases; J trimming: 1 base; junction bases outside the gene matches: 4. The CDR3 sequence is 13 residues long. Germline CDR1 LNHDA, CDR2 SQIVND (reference sequence). The CDR3, as DNA: TGTGCCAGCAGTGACAGGGGGAACACTGAAGCTTTCTTT. Encoded protein: CASSDRGNTEAFF.